A selection of T cell receptor beta chains follows, all from one sample in a study of cytomegalovirus exposure and HLA in healthy donors. Some clones are missing from TCRdb's copy, which holds only in-frame ones; the method was immunoSEQ multiplex PCR. The sample lists 120,000 or so clones, roughly 15% occurring once. Sequenced input: PBMCs. These receptors were obtained from a female donor in good health and CMV-seropositive. Both conserved end residues are trimmed from each CDR3.

J | V | CDR3
TRBJ1-2 | TRBV15 | ATSSPGQGFGYT
TRBJ1-4 | TRBV7-9 | ASSRRDYNEKLF
TRBJ2-6 | TRBV2 | ASTEDSFSGANVLT
TRBJ2-5 | TRBV30 | AGTGGAGGQETQY
TRBJ2-7 | TRBV27 | ASSFLGGGALGEQY
TRBJ1-6 | TRBV28 | ASSFGQGLSYNSPLH
TRBJ2-3 | TRBV6-5 | ASSYSGTSTDTQY
TRBJ2-5 | TRBV6-6 | ASSRTLLPQETQY
TRBJ1-1 | TRBV25-1 | ASSELIGGKDTEAF
TRBJ2-5 | TRBV4-1 | ASSRPGLAGGLAETQY
TRBJ2-7 | TRBV10-3 | AISETPPRDSSYEQY
TRBJ1-1 | TRBV6-5 | ASSYSRQGAEAF
TRBJ1-6 | TRBV5-6 | ASSLGARGRFMGNSPLH
TRBJ1-2 | TRBV4-1 | ASSPKQGAFNYGYT
TRBJ2-1 | TRBV29-1 | SAHPLADNYNEQF
TRBJ2-5 | TRBV19 | ASSYRDPETQY
TRBJ2-3 | TRBV5-1 | ASSFSGAVTDTQY
TRBJ1-1 | TRBV5-5 | ASSLRNGVANPEAF
TRBJ2-7 | TRBV7-8 | ASSLTDRGVQY
TRBJ1-2 | TRBV7-9 | ASSRAGTANYGYT
TRBJ1-5 | TRBV5-5 | ASSLMAGGGLPQH
TRBJ2-5 | TRBV5-6 | AGSLGGQFQETQY
TRBJ1-1 | TRBV30 | AWSDLHRGTEAF
TRBJ2-2 | TRBV5-8 | ASSLRVSGELF
TRBJ2-7 | TRBV28 | ASSLWAGQVGEQY
TRBJ2-3 | TRBV19 | ASNLAASTDTQY
TRBJ1-4 | TRBV5-6 | ASSSVQGALNEKLF
TRBJ2-3 | TRBV29-1 | SVISGGAFDTQY
TRBJ2-5 | TRBV4-1 | ASSPFSSGKETQY
TRBJ2-7 | TRBV27 | ASSLFFGTGDYEQY
TRBJ1-1 | TRBV1 | TSSQDLGRGPAF